This TCR beta chain was sequenced during a study of identical twins. Study-wide results and limits: Surplus twin overlap in beta out-of-frame sequences was less pronounced.

Unique molecular identifiers were in the cDNA, with template-switch universal primer binding. TCRdb recomputed calls from the 5' RACE reads with MiXCR, one row per CDR3 protein. Of approximately 1.8 million distinct CDR3 sequences in the sample, around 33% are singletons; the top ten hold over 0.25%. About this clonotype itself: The antigen is not known.

The CDR3 consists of 14 residues. Trimming took off 6 bases at V and 0 bases at J, with 11 bases between the two ends. Germline values: CDR1 LGHNA, CDR2 YNFKEQ. The sequence was collected from a newborn girl in good health. The V gene is TRBV4-2, the J gene TRBJ1-1; no definite D call. The source material was cord blood. The DNA for the CDR3 is TGTGCCAGCAGACCTCAGGAGATGAACACTGAAGCTTTCTTT. It is translated as CASRPQEMNTEAFF.